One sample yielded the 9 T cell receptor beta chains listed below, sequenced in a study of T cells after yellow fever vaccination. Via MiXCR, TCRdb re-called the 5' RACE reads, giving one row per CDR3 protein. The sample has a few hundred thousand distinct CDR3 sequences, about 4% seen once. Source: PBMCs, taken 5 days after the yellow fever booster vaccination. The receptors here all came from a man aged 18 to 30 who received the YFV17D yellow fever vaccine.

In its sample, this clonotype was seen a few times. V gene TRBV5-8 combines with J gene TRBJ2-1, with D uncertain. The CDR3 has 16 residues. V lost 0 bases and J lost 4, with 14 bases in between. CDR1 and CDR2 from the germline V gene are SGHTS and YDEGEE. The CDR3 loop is CASSLVATLEYNEQFF. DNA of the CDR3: TGTGCCAGCAGCTTGGTGGCAACCCTCGAATACAATGAGCAGTTCTTC.

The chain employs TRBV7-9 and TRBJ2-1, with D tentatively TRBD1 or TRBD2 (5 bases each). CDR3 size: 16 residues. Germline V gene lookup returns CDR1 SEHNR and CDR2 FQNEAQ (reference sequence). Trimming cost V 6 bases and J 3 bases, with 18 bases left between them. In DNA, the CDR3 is TGTGCCAGCAGTCCGGGGCAGGGTCCAAACTACAATGAGCAGTTCTTC. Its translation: CASSPGQGPNYNEQFF.

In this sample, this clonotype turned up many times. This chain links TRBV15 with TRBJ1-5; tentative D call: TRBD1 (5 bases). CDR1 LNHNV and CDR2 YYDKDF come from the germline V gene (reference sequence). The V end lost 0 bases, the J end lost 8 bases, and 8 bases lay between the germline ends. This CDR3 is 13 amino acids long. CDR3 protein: CATSRDSGEPQHF. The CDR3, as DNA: TGTGCCACCAGCAGAGATTCGGGGGAGCCCCAGCATTTT.

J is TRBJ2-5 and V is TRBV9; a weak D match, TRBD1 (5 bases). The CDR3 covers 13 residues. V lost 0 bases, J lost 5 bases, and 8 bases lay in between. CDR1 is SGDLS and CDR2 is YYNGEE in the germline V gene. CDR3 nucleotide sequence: TGTGCCAGCAGCGTAGGACAGAGGGAGACCCAGTACTTC. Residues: CASSVGQRETQYF.

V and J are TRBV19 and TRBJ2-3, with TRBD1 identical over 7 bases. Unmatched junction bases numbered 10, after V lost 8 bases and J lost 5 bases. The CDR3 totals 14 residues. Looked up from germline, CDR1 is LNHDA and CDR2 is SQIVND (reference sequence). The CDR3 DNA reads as TGTGCCAGTGCAGGGGGAACTTCAGAAGATACGCAGTATTTT. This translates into CASAGGTSEDTQYF.

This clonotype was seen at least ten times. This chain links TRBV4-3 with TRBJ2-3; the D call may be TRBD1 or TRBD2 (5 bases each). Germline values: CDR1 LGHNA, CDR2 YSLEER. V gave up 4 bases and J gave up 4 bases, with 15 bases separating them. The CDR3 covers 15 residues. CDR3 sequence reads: CASSPAGGGADTQYF. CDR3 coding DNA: TGCGCCAGCAGCCCTGCGGGTGGGGGAGCAGATACGCAGTATTTT.

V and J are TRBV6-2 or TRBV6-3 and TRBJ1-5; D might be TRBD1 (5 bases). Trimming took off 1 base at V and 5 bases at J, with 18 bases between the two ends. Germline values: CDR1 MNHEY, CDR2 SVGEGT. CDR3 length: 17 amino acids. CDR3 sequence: CASSYLRDPGIDQPQHF. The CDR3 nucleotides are TGTGCCAGCAGTTACTTAAGAGATCCAGGGATCGATCAGCCCCAGCATTTT.

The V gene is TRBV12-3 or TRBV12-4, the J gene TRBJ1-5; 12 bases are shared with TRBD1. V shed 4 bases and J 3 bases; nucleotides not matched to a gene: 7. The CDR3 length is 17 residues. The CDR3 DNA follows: TGTGCCAGCAGTTCCCACCGGGACAGGGGGCCCAATCAGCCCCAGCATTTT. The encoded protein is CASSSHRDRGPNQPQHF.

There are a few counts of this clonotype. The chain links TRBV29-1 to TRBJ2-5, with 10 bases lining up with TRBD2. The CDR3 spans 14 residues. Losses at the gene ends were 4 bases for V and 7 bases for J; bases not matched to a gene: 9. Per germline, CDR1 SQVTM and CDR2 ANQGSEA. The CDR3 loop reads CSVGGSGGGGTQYF. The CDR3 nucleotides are TGCAGCGTTGGAGGAAGCGGGGGGGGTGGGACCCAGTACTTC.